The 2 T cell receptor beta chains presented below share a single source sample, sequenced in a study of tumor-infiltrating lymphocytes in oesophageal squamous cell carcinoma. TCRdb fed the PCR reads into MiXCR, producing one record per CDR3 protein. The sample lists 18,000 or so distinct CDR3 sequences, 40% to 50% occurring once. What was sequenced was normal esophageal tissue next to the tumor. The receptors here all came from a male donor with esophageal squamous cell carcinoma.

This clonotype was detected many times. Possible read error: a much larger clone is one base away. The chain combines TRBV6-1 with TRBJ2-1, with a possible D match to TRBD2 (5 bases). The DNA end is a closer match to TRBJ2-7, so the J assignment may be wrong. The CDR3 is 14 residues long. The germline gives CDR1 MNHNS, CDR2 SASEGT. DNA for the CDR3: TGTGCCAGCAGAGAAGCGGAAACCTACAATGAGCAGTACTTC. It specifies CASREAETYNEQYF.

J is TRBJ1-1 and V is TRBV6-1; D ambiguous. This CDR3 spans 13 amino acids. Trimming removed 7 bases from V and 0 bases from J, with 9 bases in between. Looked up from germline, CDR1 is MNHNS and CDR2 is SASEGT. DNA for the CDR3: TGTGCCAGCATGGCCTCGGTGAACACTGAAGCTTTCTTT. It encodes CASMASVNTEAFF.